These 20 T cell receptor beta chains came from one sample sequenced in a study of T cell repertoires in ileal Crohn's disease. This sample's time point: neoterminal ileum biopsy at postoperative endoscopy, about 6 months after surgery. Clones were sequenced by immunoSEQ multiplex PCR, and TCRdb holds only the in-frame ones, with some missing. The table has 2,600 or so clones, 70% to 80% seen once. Sequencing input: ileal tissue. These TCRs come from an adult with Crohn's disease.

The chain links TRBV2 to TRBJ1-1; TRBD1 matches at 7 bases. The CDR3 covers 14 residues. Losses at the gene ends were 8 bases for V and 1 base for J; bases not matched to a gene: 7. Germline CDR1 is SNHLY and CDR2 is FYNNEI. For the CDR3, the DNA is TGTGCCAGCGGACGACAGGGCCAGAACACTGAAGCTTTCTTT. This codes for CASGRQGQNTEAFF.

This rearrangement joins TRBV10-3 to TRBJ1-3; no definite D call. Germline V gene data show CDR1 as ENHRY and CDR2 as SYGVKD. The CDR3 spans 16 residues. Trimming shortened V by 0 bases and J by 0 bases, and 9 bases separated the two germline ends. The chain's CDR3 is CAISESAGNSGNTIYF. The CDR3 DNA is TGTGCCATCAGTGAGTCCGCGGGGAACTCTGGAAACACCATATATTTT.

The chain joins TRBV4-3 to TRBJ2-7; TRBD2 aligns across 8 bases. The germline V gene has CDR1 LGHNA and CDR2 YSLEER. The CDR3 has 18 residues. J gave up 0 bases and V 0 bases, and 10 bases lay outside the gene matches. CDR3 sequence: CASSQEALADTSSYEQYF. For the CDR3, the DNA is TGCGCCAGCAGCCAAGAAGCACTAGCGGATACGAGCTCCTACGAGCAGTACTTC.

The chain employs TRBV6-6 and TRBJ1-2; perhaps TRBD1 as D (5 bases). The CDR3 runs to 13 residues. The V end was cut by 4 bases, the J end by 8 bases, with 14 bases between. Germline assignment: CDR1 MNHNY and CDR2 SVGAGI (reference sequence). Here the CDR3 reads CASSLDILRGYTF. The CDR3 bases are TGTGCCAGCAGTTTGGACATACTGCGGGGCTACACCTTC.

The chain links TRBV6-5 to TRBJ1-1; a weak D match, TRBD1 (6 bases). The V and J ends lost 6 bases and 2 bases respectively, with 13 bases between them. This CDR3 has 14 residues. Germline V gene data show CDR1 as MNHEY and CDR2 as SVGAGI. In nucleotides, the CDR3 is TGTGCCAGCAGAACATTAGGGGGTAACACTGAAGCTTTCTTT. Translated, it gives CASRTLGGNTEAFF.

This chain connects TRBV29-1 to TRBJ2-5, with TRBD1 identical over 8 bases. This CDR3 is 12 amino acids long. Germline V gives CDR1 SQVTM, CDR2 ANQGSEA. With V trimmed by 4 bases and J by 7 bases, 5 bases remained unmatched. Here the CDR3 DNA reads TGCAGCGTTGGAGGACAGGGAATGACCCAGTACTTC. Translating it yields CSVGGQGMTQYF.

This clone came up a few times. The chain uses TRBV30 and TRBJ2-3; TRBD1 matches at 10 bases. V shed 1 base, J shed 0 bases, and the junction held 1 base outside the gene matches. The CDR3 covers 15 residues. The germline V gene has CDR1 GTSNPN and CDR2 SVGIG (reference sequence). This CDR3 is CAWSGGQGSTDTQYF. The DNA of the CDR3 is TGTGCCTGGAGTGGGGGACAGGGGAGCACAGATACGCAGTATTTT.

This chain uses TRBV28 with TRBJ1-4, with TRBD1 matching over 9 bases. CDR1 and CDR2 from the germline V gene are MDHEN and SYDVKM. The CDR3 consists of 17 residues. V lost 11 bases and J lost 4; bases outside the gene matches: 17. CDR3 coding DNA: TGTGCCGCCCTCGGTGGGACAGGGATATCGGGTAATGAAAAACTGTTTTTT. The encoded protein is CAALGGTGISGNEKLFF.

This clone was seen more than once but under ten times. V gene TRBV7-9 combines with J gene TRBJ2-1; D gene unclear. The CDR3 covers 15 residues. Germline values: CDR1 SEHNR, CDR2 FQNEAQ (reference sequence). Trimming left V 6 bases short and J 2 bases short, with 14 bases between. This chain's CDR3 is CASSNQPSAYNEQFF. In DNA, the CDR3 is TGTGCCAGCAGTAACCAACCAAGCGCCTACAATGAGCAGTTCTTC.

The rearrangement uses TRBV28 and TRBJ1-6, with TRBD1 as a possible D gene (5 bases). V gave up 2 bases and J gave up 10 bases, with 18 bases separating them. CDR1 and CDR2 from the germline V gene are MDHEN and SYDVKM. This CDR3 spans 16 amino acids. The CDR3 bases are TGTGCCAGCAGTTTAATCCAGGGTGTGTTTGGGTCACCCCTCCACTTT. Encoded protein: CASSLIQGVFGSPLHF.

This clone came up once. This chain uses TRBV29-1 with TRBJ2-7; D possibly corresponds to TRBD1 (5 bases). The germline V gene encodes CDR1 SQVTM and CDR2 ANQGSEA. Trimming removed 4 bases from V and 2 bases from J, with 9 bases in between. The CDR3 spans 12 residues. The CDR3 reads CSVVAGTYEQYF. DNA of the CDR3: TGCAGCGTTGTGGCAGGGACCTACGAGCAGTACTTC.

The rearrangement joins TRBV5-1 to TRBJ2-7; D remains unclear. The V end lost 5 bases, the J end lost 2 bases, and 14 bases lay between the germline ends. The CDR3 contains 14 residues. Germline CDR1 is SGHRS and CDR2 is YFSETQ. CDR3 loop: CASREFAGPYEQYF. The CDR3 nucleotides are TGCGCCAGCAGAGAGTTTGCAGGTCCCTACGAGCAGTACTTC. Filled out from reference TRBV5-1 and TRBJ2-7, the complete variable domain reads KAGVTQTPRYLIKTRGQQVTLSCSPISGHRSVSWYQQTPGQGLQFLFEYFSETQRNKGNFPGRFSGRQFSNSRSEMNVSTLELGDSALYLCASREFAGPYEQYFGPGTRLTVT.

The chain carries TRBV5-4 and TRBJ1-6; a weak D match, TRBD1 (5 bases). V lost 3 bases to trimming and J lost 6 bases, with 13 bases between them. Germline V lookup: CDR1 SGHNT, CDR2 YYREEE (reference sequence). The CDR3 runs to 15 residues. This chain's CDR3 is CASSWGQGSNSPLHF. The CDR3 DNA sequence: TGTGCCAGCAGCTGGGGCCAGGGAAGTAATTCACCCCTCCACTTT.

The CDR3 sequence is CASRGQSNQPQHF. The DNA of the CDR3 is TGTGCCAGTAGGGGACAGAGCAATCAGCCCCAGCATTTT. V gene TRBV19 combines with J gene TRBJ1-5; 7 bases map to TRBD1. Looked up from germline, CDR1 is LNHDA and CDR2 is SQIVND (reference sequence). J lost 1 base, V lost 6 bases, and 0 bases had no gene match. There are 13 residues in the CDR3.

CDR3 amino acids: CASRDREDSNQPQHF. The CDR3 coding sequence is TGTGCCAGCAGGGACAGGGAGGATAGCAATCAGCCCCAGCATTTT. The chain recombines TRBV6-6 with TRBJ1-5; TRBD1 matches at 8 bases. V shed 6 bases, J shed 0 bases, and the junction held 4 bases outside the gene matches. The germline gives CDR1 MNHNY, CDR2 SVGAGI (reference sequence). The CDR3 is 15 residues long.

The chain couples TRBV28 to TRBJ1-6; TRBD1 aligns across 9 bases. V dropped 7 bases and J dropped 4; count of bases not matched to a gene: 8. In germline, CDR1 is MDHEN, CDR2 SYDVKM. This CDR3 spans 16 amino acids. The CDR3 DNA follows: TGTGCCAGCAACCTCCCGGACAGGGGTTATAATTCACCCCTCCACTTT. This gives the protein CASNLPDRGYNSPLHF.

In DNA, the CDR3 is TGCGCCAGCAGCCAAGAATTAGGGGTTAGCAATCAGCCCCAGCATTTT. Translated, it gives CASSQELGVSNQPQHF. J is TRBJ1-5 and V is TRBV4-3; weak D call: TRBD1 (5 bases). Germline V lookup: CDR1 LGHNA, CDR2 YSLEER. V lost 0 bases and J lost 0, with 9 bases in between. CDR3 size: 16 residues.

This rearrangement joins TRBV28 to TRBJ2-2; D is unclear. Germline loops: CDR1 MDHEN, CDR2 SYDVKM. This CDR3 has 15 amino acids. Trimming shortened V by 7 bases and J by 1 base, and 13 bases separated the two germline ends. CDR3 sequence reads: CASTGMELNTGELFF. The CDR3 bases are TGTGCCAGCACGGGTATGGAACTGAACACCGGGGAGCTGTTTTTT.

The rearrangement uses TRBV5-1 and TRBJ2-1, with 8 bases fitting TRBD2. CDR1 and CDR2 from the germline V gene are SGHRS and YFSETQ. This CDR3 comprises 13 residues. Trimming took 0 bases from V and 13 from J; bases not matched to a gene: 6. CDR3 region: CASSLAAGRAQFF. In DNA, the CDR3 is TGCGCCAGCAGCTTGGCCGCCGGGAGGGCCCAGTTCTTC.

This chain uses TRBV4-3 with TRBJ1-5; weak D call: TRBD1 (5 bases). The CDR3 consists of 14 residues. The V end lost 0 bases, the J end lost 6 bases, and 9 bases lay between the germline ends. In germline, CDR1 is LGHNA, CDR2 YSLEER. The CDR3 here is CASSQEGRGQPQHF. CDR3 nucleotides: TGCGCCAGCAGCCAAGAGGGGCGGGGTCAGCCCCAGCATTTT.